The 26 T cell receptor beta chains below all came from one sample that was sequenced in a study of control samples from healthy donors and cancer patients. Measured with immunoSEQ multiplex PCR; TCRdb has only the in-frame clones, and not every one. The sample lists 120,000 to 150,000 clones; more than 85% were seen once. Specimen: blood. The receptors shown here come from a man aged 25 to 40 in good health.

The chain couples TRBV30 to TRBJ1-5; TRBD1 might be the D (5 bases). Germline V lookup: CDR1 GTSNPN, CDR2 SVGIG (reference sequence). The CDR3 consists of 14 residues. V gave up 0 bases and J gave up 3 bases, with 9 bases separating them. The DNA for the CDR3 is TGTGCCTGGAGTGTACCAGGGAACAATCAGCCCCAGCATTTT. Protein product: CAWSVPGNNQPQHF.

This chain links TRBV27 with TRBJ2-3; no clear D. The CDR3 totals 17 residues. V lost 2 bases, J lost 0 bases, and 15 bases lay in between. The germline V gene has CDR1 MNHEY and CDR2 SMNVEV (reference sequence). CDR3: CASSLMSGSLSTDTQYF. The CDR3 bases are TGTGCCAGCAGTTTAATGTCAGGTTCCCTTAGCACAGATACGCAGTATTTT.

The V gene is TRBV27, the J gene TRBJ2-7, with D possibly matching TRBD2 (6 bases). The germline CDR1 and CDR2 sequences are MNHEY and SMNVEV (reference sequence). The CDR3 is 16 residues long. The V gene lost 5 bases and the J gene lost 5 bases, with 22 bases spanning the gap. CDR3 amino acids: CASSPIDRAGGDEQYF. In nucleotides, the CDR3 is TGTGCCAGCAGTCCGATAGACCGGGCAGGAGGGGACGAGCAGTACTTC.

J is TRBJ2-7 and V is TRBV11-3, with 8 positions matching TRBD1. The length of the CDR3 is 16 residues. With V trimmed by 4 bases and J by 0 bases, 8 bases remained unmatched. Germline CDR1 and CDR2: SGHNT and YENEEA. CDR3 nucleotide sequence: TGTGCCAGCAGCTGCAGGAGACAGGGGTTCTCCTACGAGCAGTACTTC. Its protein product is CASSCRRQGFSYEQYF.

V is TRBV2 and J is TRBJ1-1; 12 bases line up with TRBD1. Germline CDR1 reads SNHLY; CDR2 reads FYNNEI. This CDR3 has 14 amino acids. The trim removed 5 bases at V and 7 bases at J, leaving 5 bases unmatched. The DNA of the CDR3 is TGTGCCAGCAGTCCGGGACAGGGGGCTGGTGAAGCTTTCTTT. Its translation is CASSPGQGAGEAFF.

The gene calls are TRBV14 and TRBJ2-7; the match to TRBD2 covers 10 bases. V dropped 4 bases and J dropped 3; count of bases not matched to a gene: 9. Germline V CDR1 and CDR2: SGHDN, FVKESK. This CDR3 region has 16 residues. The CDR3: CASSPSPIAGGYEQYF. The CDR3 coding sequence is TGTGCCAGCAGCCCATCCCCGATAGCGGGGGGCTACGAGCAGTACTTC.

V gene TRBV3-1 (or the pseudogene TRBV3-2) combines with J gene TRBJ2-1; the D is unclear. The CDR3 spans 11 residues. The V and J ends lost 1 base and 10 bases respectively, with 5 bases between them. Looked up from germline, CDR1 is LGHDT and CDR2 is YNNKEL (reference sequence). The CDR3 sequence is CASSQGYEQFF. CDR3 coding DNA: TGTGCCAGCAGCCAAGGGTACGAGCAGTTCTTC.

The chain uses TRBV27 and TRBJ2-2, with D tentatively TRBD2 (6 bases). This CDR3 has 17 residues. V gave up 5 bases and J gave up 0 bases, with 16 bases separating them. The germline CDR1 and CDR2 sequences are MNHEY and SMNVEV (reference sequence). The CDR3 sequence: CASSGSGRIANTGELFF. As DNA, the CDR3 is TGTGCCAGCAGTGGGTCGGGGAGGATAGCGAACACCGGGGAGCTGTTTTTT.

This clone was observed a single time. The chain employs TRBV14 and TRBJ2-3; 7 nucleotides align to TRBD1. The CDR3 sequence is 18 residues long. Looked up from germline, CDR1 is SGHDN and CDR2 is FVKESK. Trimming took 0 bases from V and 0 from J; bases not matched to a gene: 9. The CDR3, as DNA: TGTGCCAGCAGCCAAGATCACAGGGACAGTATTAGCACAGATACGCAGTATTTT. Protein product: CASSQDHRDSISTDTQYF.

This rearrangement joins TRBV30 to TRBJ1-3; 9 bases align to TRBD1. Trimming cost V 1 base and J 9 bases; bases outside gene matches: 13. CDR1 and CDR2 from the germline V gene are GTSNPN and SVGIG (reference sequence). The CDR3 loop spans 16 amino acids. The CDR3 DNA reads TGTGCCTGGAGTGCGCAAGGGACAGGGTATCTCGGCACCATATATTTT. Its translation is CAWSAQGTGYLGTIYF.

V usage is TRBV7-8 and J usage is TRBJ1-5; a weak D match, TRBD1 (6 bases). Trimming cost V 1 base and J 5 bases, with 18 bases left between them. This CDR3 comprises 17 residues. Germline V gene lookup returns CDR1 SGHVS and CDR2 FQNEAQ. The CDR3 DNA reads TGTGCCAGCAGCTTAGTCGTAAGTCTTGGGGGGCATCAGCCCCAGCATTTT. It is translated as CASSLVVSLGGHQPQHF.

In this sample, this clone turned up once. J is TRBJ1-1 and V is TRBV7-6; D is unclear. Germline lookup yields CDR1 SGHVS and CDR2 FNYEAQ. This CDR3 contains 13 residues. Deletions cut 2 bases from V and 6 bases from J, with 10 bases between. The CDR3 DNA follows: TGTGCCAGCAGCTTAAGGGTTCAAGCTGAAGCTTTCTTT. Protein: CASSLRVQAEAFF.

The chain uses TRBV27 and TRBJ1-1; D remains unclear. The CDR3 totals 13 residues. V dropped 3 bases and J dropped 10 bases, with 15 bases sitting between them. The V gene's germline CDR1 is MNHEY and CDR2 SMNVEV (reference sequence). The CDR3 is CASSLVGTEGAFF. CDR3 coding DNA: TGTGCCAGCAGTTTGGTAGGAACAGAAGGAGCTTTCTTT.

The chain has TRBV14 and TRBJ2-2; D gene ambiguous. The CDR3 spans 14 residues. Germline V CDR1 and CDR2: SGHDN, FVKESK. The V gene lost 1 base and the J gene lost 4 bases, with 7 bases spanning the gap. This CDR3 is CASSQAGVTGELFF. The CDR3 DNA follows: TGTGCCAGCAGCCAAGCAGGTGTCACCGGGGAGCTGTTTTTT.

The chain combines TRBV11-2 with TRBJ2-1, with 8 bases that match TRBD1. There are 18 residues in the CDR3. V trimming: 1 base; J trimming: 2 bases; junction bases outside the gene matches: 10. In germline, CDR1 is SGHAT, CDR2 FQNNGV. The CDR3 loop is CASSLGGAGTGPYNEQFF. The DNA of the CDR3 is TGTGCCAGCAGCTTAGGAGGTGCGGGGACAGGTCCCTACAATGAGCAGTTCTTC.

Here the CDR3 DNA reads TGTGCCAGCAGTTCCATTGGGACAGGGGGAGAATACGAGCAGTACTTC. This codes for CASSSIGTGGEYEQYF. The chain carries TRBV28 and TRBJ2-7, with 11 bases that match TRBD1. Unmatched junction bases numbered 9, after V lost 4 bases and J lost 4 bases. Germline CDR1 and CDR2: MDHEN and SYDVKM. This CDR3 spans 16 amino acids.

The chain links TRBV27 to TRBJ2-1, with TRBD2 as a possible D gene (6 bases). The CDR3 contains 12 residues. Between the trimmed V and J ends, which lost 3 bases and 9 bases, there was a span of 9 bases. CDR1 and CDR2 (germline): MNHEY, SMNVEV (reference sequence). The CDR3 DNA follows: TGTGCCAGCAGTTTCCGGGGAGGTGAGCAGTTCTTC. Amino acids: CASSFRGGEQFF.

The CDR3 region has the DNA TGTGCCAGCAGTAAAATGGCCCCCGCCTACGAGCAGTACTTC. This encodes CASSKMAPAYEQYF. This chain links TRBV28 with TRBJ2-7; unclear D gene. This CDR3 is 14 amino acids long. Germline-derived CDR1 and CDR2 are MDHEN and SYDVKM. The V end lost 5 bases, the J end lost 2 bases, and 13 bases lay between the germline ends. The variable domain in full, completed from reference TRBV28 and TRBJ2-7, reads DVKVTQSSRYLVKRTGEKVFLECVQDMDHENMFWYRQDPGLGLRLIYFSYDVKMKEKGDIPEGYSVSREKKERFSLILESASTNQTSMYLCASSKMAPAYEQYFGPGTRLTVT.

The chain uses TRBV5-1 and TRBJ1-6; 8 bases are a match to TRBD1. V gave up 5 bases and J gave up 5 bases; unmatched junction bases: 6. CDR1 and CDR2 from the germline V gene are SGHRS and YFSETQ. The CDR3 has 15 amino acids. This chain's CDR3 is CASSQGAIDNSPLHF. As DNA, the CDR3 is TGCGCCAGCAGTCAGGGGGCTATCGATAATTCACCCCTCCACTTT.

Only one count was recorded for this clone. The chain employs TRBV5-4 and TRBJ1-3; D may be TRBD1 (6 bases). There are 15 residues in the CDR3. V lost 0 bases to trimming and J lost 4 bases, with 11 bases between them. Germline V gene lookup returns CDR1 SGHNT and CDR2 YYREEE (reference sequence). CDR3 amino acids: CASSLAGVIGNTIYF. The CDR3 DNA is TGTGCCAGCAGCTTGGCAGGGGTAATAGGAAACACCATATATTTT. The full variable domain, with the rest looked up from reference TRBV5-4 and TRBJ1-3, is ETGVTQSPTHLIKTRGQQVTLRCSSQSGHNTVSWYQQALGQGPQFIFQYYREEENGRGNFPPRFSGLQFPNYSSELNVNALELDDSALYLCASSLAGVIGNTIYFGEGSWLTVV.

CDR3 nucleotide sequence: TGTGCCACCAGTGGGCCGACAGACCCTAGCACAGATACGCAGTATTTT. Translation: CATSGPTDPSTDTQYF. This chain uses TRBV24-1 with TRBJ2-3; the D gene is possibly TRBD1 (5 bases). Per germline, CDR1 KGHDR and CDR2 SFDVKD. V lost 5 bases and J 0 bases, leaving 14 bases between the germline ends. The CDR3 is 16 amino acids.

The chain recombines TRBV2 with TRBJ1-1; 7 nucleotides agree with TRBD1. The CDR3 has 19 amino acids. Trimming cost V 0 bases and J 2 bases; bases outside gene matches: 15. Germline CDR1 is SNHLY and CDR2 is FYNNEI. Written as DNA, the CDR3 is TGTGCCAGCAGTGAAGCTCGGAAAGGGGGCGTTCAAGGAAACACTGAAGCTTTCTTT. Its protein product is CASSEARKGGVQGNTEAFF.

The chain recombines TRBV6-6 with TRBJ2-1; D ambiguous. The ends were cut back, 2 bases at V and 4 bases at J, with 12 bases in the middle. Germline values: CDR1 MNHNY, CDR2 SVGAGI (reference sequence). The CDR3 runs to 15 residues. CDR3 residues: CASSYTDRPYNEQFF. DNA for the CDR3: TGTGCCAGCAGTTACACGGACCGACCATACAATGAGCAGTTCTTC.

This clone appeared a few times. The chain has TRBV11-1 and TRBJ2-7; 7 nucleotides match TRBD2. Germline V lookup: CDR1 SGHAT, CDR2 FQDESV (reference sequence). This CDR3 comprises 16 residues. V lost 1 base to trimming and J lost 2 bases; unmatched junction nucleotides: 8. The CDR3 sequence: CASSLVGGSRTYEQYF. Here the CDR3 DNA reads TGTGCCAGCAGCTTAGTCGGGGGGAGCAGGACCTACGAGCAGTACTTC.

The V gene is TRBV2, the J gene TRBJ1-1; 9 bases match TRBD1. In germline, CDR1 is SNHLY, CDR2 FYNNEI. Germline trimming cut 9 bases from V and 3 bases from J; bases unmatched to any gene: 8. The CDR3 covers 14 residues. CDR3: CARRSTGGDTEAFF. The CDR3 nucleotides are TGTGCCAGAAGATCGACAGGGGGTGACACTGAAGCTTTCTTT.

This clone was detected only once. For the CDR3, the DNA is TGTGCCAGCAGCTTGGGACAGGGTGGAGCGGGGGCTCATAGGGAGCAGTACTTC. This codes for CASSLGQGGAGAHREQYF. The rearrangement joins TRBV5-5 to TRBJ2-7; D is perhaps TRBD2 (8 bases). V was pared by 0 bases and J by 7 bases, with 26 bases between. The CDR3 is 18 residues long. Germline CDR1 reads SGHKS; CDR2 reads YYEKEE (reference sequence).